The rows below give T cell receptor beta chains drawn from one sample of a study of long-term antiretroviral therapy in people with HIV. Profiled with immunoSEQ multiplex PCR; TCRdb holds only in-frame clones, not every one. This sample carries 30,000 to 35,000 clones, approximately 74% of them seen once, and the ten largest clones take under 4%. The source was unsorted PBMCs, collected 3 years after starting antiretroviral therapy. These receptors originate from a man aged 45-60 years with HIV. Both conserved end residues are part of each CDR3. The order of the fields is V gene, D gene, J gene, clone size, CDR3 DNA, CDR3 protein. The D gene is left open where the match is weak. The listing skips clone size in some rows; elsewhere it reads once, few, many or a size class.

>TRBV7-9|TRBD1|TRBJ1-2|NA
TGTGCCAGCAGCTGGGACAGAGGCTATGGCTACACCTTC
CASSWDRGYGYTF
>TRBV28|NA|TRBJ1-5|once
TGTGCCAGCAGTATCGGCCAGAACAATCAGCCCCAGCATTTT
CASSIGQNNQPQHF
>TRBV4-1|NA|TRBJ1-5|few
TGCGCCAGCAGTCTGGCAGGAGGGAGGAATCAGCCCCAGCATTTT
CASSLAGGRNQPQHF
>TRBV29-1|NA|TRBJ2-5|NA
TGCAGCGTGACCCCGACAGGAAAGGAAGAGACCCAGTACTTC
CSVTPTGKEETQYF
>TRBV7-2|TRBD2|TRBJ2-2|NA
TGTGCCAGCAGCACCCGGACTAGCGGGGGCCGAGGGACCGGGGAGCTGTTTTTT
CASSTRTSGGRGTGELFF
>TRBV15|NA|TRBJ1-1|once
TGTGCCACCAGCAGAGATCAGACAGCCCCTGAAGCTTTCTTT
CATSRDQTAPEAFF
>TRBV6-1|NA|TRBJ1-4|NA
TGTGCCAGCAGAGGAAAGCAGGTGTATGAAAAACTGTTTTTT
CASRGKQVYEKLFF
>TRBV28|NA|TRBJ1-5|NA
TGTGCCAGCTTTACGGACGGTTCAGGGCAGCCCCAGCATTTT
CASFTDGSGQPQHF
>TRBV6-5|NA|TRBJ1-6|NA
TGTGCCAGCAGTTACCGCAGGGATTCACCCCTCCACTTT
CASSYRRDSPLHF
>TRBV19|NA|TRBJ2-7|NA
TGTGCCAGTAGTATAGGAGACTCTCGATACGAGCAGTACTTC
CASSIGDSRYEQYF
>TRBV11-3|TRBD1|TRBJ1-4|NA
TGTGCCAGCAGCCCACAGGGGTACTCCTTTGCAACTAATGAAAAACTGTTTTTT
CASSPQGYSFATNEKLFF
>TRBV5-3|TRBD1|TRBJ2-7|once
TGTGCCGGCCACCTACCGTGGGGGACAGGAGGTTCCTACGAGCAGTACTTC
CAGHLPWGTGGSYEQYF
>TRBV18|NA|TRBJ1-2|NA
TGTGCCAGCTCACCAGGGGCAGGAGGTGGCTACACCTTC
CASSPGAGGGYTF
>TRBV18|TRBD1|TRBJ1-1|NA
TGTGCCAGCTCCGGGACAGGGGTAGTGAACACTGAAGCTTTCTTT
CASSGTGVVNTEAFF
>TRBV15|NA|TRBJ2-7|NA
TGTGCCACCAGCAGAGCACGGCATCTACGCGAGCAGTACTTC
CATSRARHLREQYF
>TRBV5-1|NA|TRBJ2-2|NA
TGCGCCAGCAGCTCAGGACTCGACGGGCTGTTTTTT
CASSSGLDGLFF
>TRBV6-6|TRBD1|TRBJ1-2|NA
TGTGCCAGCAGCTCAGACAGGGTGGGTGGCTACACCTTC
CASSSDRVGGYTF
>TRBV7-8|TRBD2|TRBJ2-3|few
TGTGCCAACTCTCGGGGGGGTTCGACAGATACGCAGTATTTT
CANSRGGSTDTQYF
>TRBV9|NA|TRBJ1-2|NA
TGTGCCAGCAGCGTAGGACGGCTAACTAACTATGGCTACACCTTC
CASSVGRLTNYGYTF
>TRBV14|NA|TRBJ2-5|NA
TGTGCCAGCAGCCAAGATCCTTGGTGGAATCACCAAGAGACCCAGTACTTC
CASSQDPWWNHQETQYF
>TRBV28|TRBD1|TRBJ1-5|once
TGTGCCAGCAGCTCGGACAGGGCCTATCGGCCCCAGCATTTT
CASSSDRAYRPQHF
>TRBV6-1|NA|TRBJ1-2|NA
TGTGCCAGCAGTGAAGCGCGTAGGGACGGGTATGGCTACACCTTC
CASSEARRDGYGYTF
>TRBV28|TRBD2|TRBJ2-7|NA
TGTGCCAGCAGTTTACTCACCGGGGGGGCCTACGAGCAGTACTTC
CASSLLTGGAYEQYF
>TRBV6-4|NA|TRBJ1-1|NA
TGTGCCAGCAGTGAGGGCGGGATGAACACTGAAGCTTTCTTT
CASSEGGMNTEAFF
>TRBV4-1|NA|TRBJ2-2|few
TGCGCCAGCAGCCAAGGCCTGGGAACCGGGGAGCTGTTTTTT
CASSQGLGTGELFF
>TRBV4-3|TRBD1|TRBJ1-2|NA
TGCGCCAGCAGCCAAGCCAGACAGGGGGGCTATGGCTACACCTTC
CASSQARQGGYGYTF
>TRBV7-2|TRBD1|TRBJ1-5|NA
TGTGCCAGCAGTTTCGACAGGGGCAATCAGCCCCAGCATTTT
CASSFDRGNQPQHF
>TRBV6-5|NA|TRBJ1-2|NA
TGTGCCAGCAGTTCGGACAGTTACTATGGCTACACCTTC
CASSSDSYYGYTF
>TRBV28|NA|TRBJ2-7|NA
TGTGCCAGCACGCAGGGGAGCTCCTACGAGCAGTACTTC
CASTQGSSYEQYF
>TRBV7-9|TRBD1|TRBJ2-2|NA
TGTGCCAGCAGCTCGCCTTCAGGGGGCTCGAACACCGGGGAGCTGTTTTTT
CASSSPSGGSNTGELFF
>TRBV29-1|TRBD1|TRBJ2-3|NA
TGCAGCGTTGATGGCAGGGGGATATGGACAGATACGCAGTATTTT
CSVDGRGIWTDTQYF
>TRBV9|TRBD2|TRBJ2-1|NA
TGTGCCAGCAGCGTAGCCCTAGCGGGGGGATCTGAGCAGTTCTTC
CASSVALAGGSEQFF
>TRBV25-1|NA|TRBJ2-7|NA
TGTGCCAGCAGTGCTGGGGGGTACGAGCAGTACTTC
CASSAGGYEQYF
>TRBV7-9|TRBD1|TRBJ1-4|NA
TGTGCCAGCAGTCCGACAGGGGCCCCCAATGAAAAACTGTTTTTT
CASSPTGAPNEKLFF
>TRBV27|NA|TRBJ2-1|NA
TGTGCCAGCACCTACGACAGATCCTACAATGAGCAGTTCTTC
CASTYDRSYNEQFF
>TRBV5-1|NA|TRBJ2-3|NA
TGCGCCAGCAGTAAAGGTTGGGGCACAGATACGCAGTATTTT
CASSKGWGTDTQYF
>TRBV4-3|NA|TRBJ2-5|NA
TGCGCCAGCAGCCCCTGGGTCCAAGAGACCCAGTACTTC
CASSPWVQETQYF
>TRBV7-2|TRBD2|TRBJ2-7|NA
TGTGCCAGCAGCTCTCGGACTAGCGGGAGTTACGAGCAGTACTTC
CASSSRTSGSYEQYF
>TRBV7-2|TRBD2|TRBJ2-5|NA
TGTGCCAGCAGCCTAGGTTGGCGGGGGGGGGAGACCCAGTACTTC
CASSLGWRGGETQYF
>TRBV29-1|TRBD1|TRBJ2-5|NA
TGCAGCGAGATGACAGGGGGAGAGACCCAGTACTTC
CSEMTGGETQYF